This T cell receptor beta chain was documented in a study of radiation and T cells in renal cell carcinoma. Study-level background: Nephrectomy followed 15 Gy stereotactic body radiation by 4 weeks.

Profiled with immunoSEQ multiplex PCR; TCRdb holds only in-frame clones, not every one. The table shows roughly 53,000 clones, with 65% to 90% occurring only once. Time point in this sample: baseline pretreatment blood. Treatment defined: 15 Gy SBRT to primary tumor, nephrectomy 4 weeks later. Serial blood draws occurred at baseline and 2 and 4 weeks post-SBRT. Study outcomes and limitations: From baseline, blood top tumor clonotypes peaked at 2 weeks post-radiation.

This CDR3 region has 13 residues. CDR1 is LNHDA, CDR2 SQIVND, per germline (reference sequence). V lost 6 bases, J lost 5 bases, and 5 bases stayed unmatched. About this clone itself: Its antigen is unidentified.

The source is a woman in her sixties or seventies with renal cell carcinoma. This specimen was blood, taken from a patient whose treatment included radiotherapy and nephrectomy. The chain joins TRBV19 to TRBJ1-1, with 8 nucleotides matching TRBD1. DNA of the CDR3: TGTGCCAGTAGCACAGGGGGTTGGACTGAAGCTTTCTTT. It yields the protein CASSTGGWTEAFF.